This T cell receptor beta chain appears in the sequencing data of a study of cytomegalovirus exposure and HLA in healthy donors. Study results and limitations: About 87% or about 30% of the time was how often most TCR beta V segments were productive, according to an earlier analysis.

This clone was seen a single time. Antigen specificity is unknown. Both 60 Vbeta primers and 13 Jbeta primers went into the PCR. Method: immunoSEQ multiplex PCR; TCRdb's copy keeps in-frame clones and lacks some. The sample records almost 65,000 clones, 60% to 80% being singletons. The CDR3 has 16 amino acids. Germline-derived CDR1 and CDR2 are MNHEY and SMNVEV (reference sequence). After removal of 3 bases from V and 0 bases from J, the junction contained 1 base not matched to a gene. Sequences were obtained from PBMCs. V is TRBV27 and J is TRBJ1-6; TRBD1 aligns across 8 bases. This TCR derives from a male donor in good health and CMV-seropositive. This CDR3 reads CASSFGTGSYNSPLHF. The CDR3 DNA reads TGTGCCAGCAGTTTCGGGACAGGCTCCTATAATTCACCCCTCCACTTT.